One T cell receptor (beta chain) is described in this entry. The antigen it recognizes is unknown. No much larger clonotype is one base removed from it; base qualities were not supplied. The data derive from a study of OX40 agonist ivuxolimab in advanced cancers. The study in broad terms: Ivuxolimab was an agonistic, fully human IgG2 monoclonal antibody directed against OX40 (CD134), a costimulatory receptor. Peripheral TCRbeta sequencing aimed to test whether ivuxolimab altered TCR sequence diversity and caused clonal T-cell expansion. Among the approximately 50 dose-escalation patients, 19 had hepatocellular carcinoma, about 15 melanoma, 9 renal cell carcinoma and 9 head and neck cancer. The paper covers the monotherapy dose-escalation part of the phase I ivuxolimab trial, which included N ≈ 50 patients. Patients were allowed to have had prior anti-PD-1, anti-PD-L1 or anti-CTLA-4 therapy, and approximately 40% of the dose-escalation patients had previously received checkpoint inhibitors. Intravenous ivuxolimab was administered to patients every 2 weeks at six dose levels: 0.01, 0.1, 0.3, 1.5, 3 and 10 mg/kg. Partial responses occurred in three dose-escalation patients: two with cutaneous melanoma and one with hepatocellular carcinoma. In the dose-escalation cohort, over 65% of patients were male, and the mean age was roughly 60 years, with a range of roughly 20 to 79.

Patients with autoimmune disease history or receiving systemic immunosuppression were excluded from the trial. Peripheral blood for TCR sequencing was collected from all dose cohorts at baseline, on cycle 4 day 1, and on cycle 7 day 1. The samples were taken from a phase I, first-in-human, multicenter, open-label dose-escalation trial of ivuxolimab. Adults with locally advanced or metastatic melanoma, renal cell, hepatocellular, or head and neck squamous cell carcinoma were enrolled in the trial. Before TCR sequencing, CD4+ and CD8+ T cells were separately sorted from peripheral blood. Per the germline V gene, SGHVS is the CDR1 and FQNEAQ is the CDR2. The junction carries 8 bases between V and J, which are trimmed by 2 bases and 0 bases respectively. Inclusive of the bounding cysteine and phenylalanine, the CDR3 is 15 residues long. Only the CDR3 portion is preserved as DNA: 45 bases, with reading frame beginning at the first base.

Study-wide conclusions, independent of this receptor: At doses of 0.1 to 3.0 mg/kg, clonal expansion of both CD4+ and CD8+ T cells in blood was seen between baseline and week 6. Low levels of normalized T-cell clonal expansion were also seen in some patients who did not respond. The antigen specificity of the peripheral T cells that underwent clonal expansion was not determined. In the 0.1-3.0 mg/kg groups, partial responders were among the patients with the lowest normalized peripheral clonal expansion, particularly in CD8+ T cells. After ivuxolimab, CD8+ T cells had more expanded clones than CD4+ T cells on average.

Genomic DNA was extracted from sorted cells for sequencing of the TCRbeta CDR3 region. The immunoSEQ Assay was used to sequence the TCRbeta CDR3 regions. TCRdb mirrors the immuneACCESS table, restricted to in-frame sequences. Some clones are absent from its copies; in checked studies, under half trace to an unresolved V gene, and the reason for the others is unknown. In all, the sample holds 17,000 or so clones, and more than 85% of those were seen once. The ten largest make up about 25% of the sample. The input for sequencing was CD4+ or CD8+ T cells sorted from blood, taken in a trial of the OX40 agonist ivuxolimab. The origin of this receptor is an adult with an advanced solid tumor such as melanoma, head and neck, liver or kidney cancer. Recombination connected TRBV7-8 to TRBJ1-5; perhaps TRBD1 is the D gene, with 5 bases matching. The DNA sequence is as follows: TGTGCCAGCAGCTTATGGGGGTTTAGCAATCAGCCCCAGCATTTT. This yields the protein CASSLWGFSNQPQHF.